These 13 T cell receptor beta chains originate from one sample sequenced in a study of T cell responses to AZD1222 COVID-19 vaccine. The protocol was immunoSEQ multiplex PCR, while the TCRdb copy is restricted to in-frame clones and leaves out a portion. The profile shows roughly 260,000 clones, approximately 93% of them singletons. This specimen was peripheral blood, taken on day 0 of AZD1222 vaccination. Receptors were obtained from an adult in good health.

The chain has TRBV19 and TRBJ1-2; the D gene is possibly TRBD1 (5 bases). Germline values: CDR1 LNHDA, CDR2 SQIVND (reference sequence). Deletions cut 1 base from V and 4 bases from J, with 19 bases between. The CDR3 covers 17 residues. As DNA, the CDR3 is TGTGCCAGTAGTATAGTTTTGCGGGAGAGGACAAGCTATGGCTACACCTTC. Amino acid sequence: CASSIVLRERTSYGYTF.

The chain joins TRBV19 to TRBJ2-7, with no clear D. V was cut by 2 bases and J by 0 bases, with 8 bases left in between. Germline V gene lookup returns CDR1 LNHDA and CDR2 SQIVND (reference sequence). CDR3 length equals 14 residues. The CDR3 DNA reads TGTGCCAGTAGTATATCACTGAGCTCCTACGAGCAGTACTTC. Translated, it gives CASSISLSSYEQYF.

The V call is TRBV5-6, the J call TRBJ1-3; no definite D call. The CDR3 length is 15 residues. V lost 2 bases to trimming and J lost 0 bases, with 9 bases between them. CDR1 is SGHDT and CDR2 is YYEEEE in the germline V gene. This CDR3 is CASSFEGGSGNTIYF. CDR3 DNA sequence: TGTGCCAGCAGCTTTGAGGGCGGCTCTGGAAACACCATATATTTT.

The rearrangement uses TRBV28 and TRBJ1-6; 10 bases line up with TRBD1. The ends lost 3 bases at V and 10 bases at J; junction bases unmatched: 6. Germline lookup yields CDR1 MDHEN and CDR2 SYDVKM. The CDR3 runs to 15 residues. The CDR3 bases are TGTGCCAGCAGTTTGGGGGACAGGGGTAGATCACCCCTCCACTTT. Protein sequence: CASSLGDRGRSPLHF.

The chain uses TRBV5-1 and TRBJ2-5; D is possibly TRBD1 or TRBD2 (5 bases each). The CDR3 contains 14 residues. V was trimmed by 1 base and J by 5 bases, leaving 12 bases between them. The V gene's germline CDR1 is SGHRS and CDR2 YFSETQ. The CDR3 bases are TGCGCCAGCAGCTTGATTGGGGACGAGGAGACCCAGTACTTC. It yields the protein CASSLIGDEETQYF.

With respect to this clone: Different DNA sequences within this sample yield the same CDR3. V gene TRBV28 combines with J gene TRBJ2-7; D may be TRBD2 (6 bases). CDR1 is MDHEN, CDR2 SYDVKM, per germline. This CDR3 has 12 amino acids. V lost 5 bases and J 3 bases, leaving 8 bases between the germline ends. The CDR3 here is CASSLGGYEQYF. CDR3 bases: TGTGCCAGCAGTCTGGGGGGCTACGAGCAGTACTTC.

The rearrangement links TRBV5-3 to TRBJ1-2; TRBD1 matches 9 bases. TRBV5-3 is given ORF status, its function remaining uncertain. The V and J ends lost 0 bases and 4 bases, in that order; junction bases with no gene match: 7. This CDR3 spans 16 amino acids. The DNA of the CDR3 is TGTGCCAGAAGCTTGGATACAGGGGGCGGGAGCTATGGCTACACCTTC. This translates into CARSLDTGGGSYGYTF.

The chain has TRBV28 and TRBJ2-7; D gene unclear. V lost 7 bases to trimming and J lost 4 bases, with 8 bases between them. The CDR3 contains 11 residues. Germline lookup yields CDR1 MDHEN and CDR2 SYDVKM. The CDR3 DNA sequence: TGTGCCAGCACGGGCCCATACGAGCAGTACTTC. This codes for CASTGPYEQYF. Together with reference TRBV28 and TRBJ2-7, the CDR3 gives the full variable domain: DVKVTQSSRYLVKRTGEKVFLECVQDMDHENMFWYRQDPGLGLRLIYFSYDVKMKEKGDIPEGYSVSREKKERFSLILESASTNQTSMYLCASTGPYEQYFGPGTRLTVT.

This clone was observed once. The chain couples TRBV9 to TRBJ2-3; 11 nucleotides match TRBD2. Germline values: CDR1 SGDLS, CDR2 YYNGEE. V gave up 3 bases and J gave up 3 bases; unmatched junction bases: 9. This CDR3 is built from 17 residues. The CDR3 region is CASSANLLAGGTDTQYF. As DNA, the CDR3 is TGTGCCAGCAGCGCCAACCTCCTAGCGGGGGGAACAGATACGCAGTATTTT.

The chain uses TRBV28 and TRBJ1-2; D remains ambiguous. Germline V gives CDR1 MDHEN, CDR2 SYDVKM. With 10 bases removed from V and 8 bases from J, the gap between germline ends came to 17 bases. The CDR3 covers 12 residues. The DNA of the CDR3 is TGTGCCATCGACCGGGCCTCTTTCGGCTACACCTTC. It translates to CAIDRASFGYTF.

The CDR3 sequence: CASSLEGGRGNTIYF. The CDR3 coding sequence is TGCGCCAGCAGCTTGGAAGGGGGCCGCGGAAACACCATATATTTT. The V call is TRBV5-1, the J call TRBJ1-3; 7 bases are a match to TRBD1. V gave up 0 bases and J gave up 4 bases; unmatched junction bases: 4. Germline loops: CDR1 SGHRS, CDR2 YFSETQ. This CDR3 comprises 15 residues.

V is TRBV28 and J is TRBJ2-6; a possible D gene is TRBD1 (6 bases). This CDR3 has 16 residues. Trimming pared 7 bases from V and 2 bases from J, leaving 15 bases between. Germline V gene data show CDR1 as MDHEN and CDR2 as SYDVKM. Written as DNA, the CDR3 is TGTGCCAGCATTGGGCAGGGGTACCCTGGGGCCAACGTCCTGACTTTC. This translates into CASIGQGYPGANVLTF.

The rearrangement links TRBV6-6 to TRBJ2-1; unclear D gene. Germline CDR1 reads MNHNY; CDR2 reads SVGAGI (reference sequence). This CDR3 is 11 amino acids long. Trimming shortened V by 5 bases and J by 9 bases, and 8 bases separated the two germline ends. The CDR3 region has the DNA TGTGCCAGCAGTCCCCTCAGTGAGCAGTTCTTC. The encoded protein is CASSPLSEQFF.